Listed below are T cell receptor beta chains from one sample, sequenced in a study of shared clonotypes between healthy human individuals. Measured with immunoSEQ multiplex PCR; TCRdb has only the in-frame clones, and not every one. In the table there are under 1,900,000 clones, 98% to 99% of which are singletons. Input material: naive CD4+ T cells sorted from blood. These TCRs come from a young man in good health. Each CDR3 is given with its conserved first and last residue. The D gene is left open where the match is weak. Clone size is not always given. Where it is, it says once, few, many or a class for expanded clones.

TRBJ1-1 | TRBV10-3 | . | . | TGTGCCATCAGTCTAACTGGGACTGAAGCTTTCTTT | CAISLTGTEAFF
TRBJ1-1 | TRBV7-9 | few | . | TGTGCCAGCAGCTTAGGGACAGTGAACACTGAAGCTTTCTTT | CASSLGTVNTEAFF
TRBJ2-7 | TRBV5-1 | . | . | TGCGCCAGCAGCTTAGCGCCTAGCTCCTACGAGCAGTACTTC | CASSLAPSSYEQYF
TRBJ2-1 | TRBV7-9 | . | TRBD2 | TGTGCCAGCAGCCCCGGGACTAGCAGCAATGAGCAGTTCTTC | CASSPGTSSNEQFF
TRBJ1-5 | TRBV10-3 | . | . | TGTGCCATCAGTGAAGGTCAGCCCCAGCATTTT | CAISEGQPQHF
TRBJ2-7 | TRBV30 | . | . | TGTGCCTGGATCCCACCAGCTAACTACGAGCAGTACTTC | CAWIPPANYEQYF
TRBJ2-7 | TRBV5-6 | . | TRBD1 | TGTGCCAGCAGCTTGCGCGGGACAGGGTTCTCCGAGCAGTACTTC | CASSLRGTGFSEQYF
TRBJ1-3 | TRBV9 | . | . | TGTGCCAGCAGCGTATCACAGGCCTCTGGAAACACCATATATTTT | CASSVSQASGNTIYF
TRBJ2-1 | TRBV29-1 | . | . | TGCAGCGTTGCGGCCGCGGGGCTCCCAAGCTCCTACAATGAGCAGTTCTTC | CSVAAAGLPSSYNEQFF
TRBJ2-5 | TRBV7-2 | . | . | TGTGCCAGCAGCTTATTCGGCAGGGGGGTTCAAGAGACCCAGTACTTC | CASSLFGRGVQETQYF
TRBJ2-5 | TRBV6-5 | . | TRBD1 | TGTGCCAGCAGTTACGTGGGACAGCAAGAGACCCAGTACTTC | CASSYVGQQETQYF
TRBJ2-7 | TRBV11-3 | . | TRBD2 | TGTGCCAGCAGACGATTGACTAGCGGGAAGAACGAGCAGTACTTC | CASRRLTSGKNEQYF
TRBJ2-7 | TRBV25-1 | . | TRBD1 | TGTGCCAGCAGTGAACCGCGACAGGGTAACTACGAGCAGTACTTC | CASSEPRQGNYEQYF
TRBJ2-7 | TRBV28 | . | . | TGTGCCAGCAGTTCTTACCGGGGGCTTACCTACGAGCAGTACTTC | CASSSYRGLTYEQYF
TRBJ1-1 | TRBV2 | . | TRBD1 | TGTGCCAGCAGTTACAACAGGGGAGATGAAGCTTTCTTT | CASSYNRGDEAFF
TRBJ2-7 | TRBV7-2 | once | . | TGTGCCAGCAGCCTTACGTTGGGGAATCCCCGGAGAGAGCAGTACTTC | CASSLTLGNPRREQYF
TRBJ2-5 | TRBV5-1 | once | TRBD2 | TGCGCCAGCAGCTTGGTAGGGACTAGCGGACAAGAGACCCAGTACTTC | CASSLVGTSGQETQYF
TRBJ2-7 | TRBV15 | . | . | TGTGCCACCAGCAGGGATCCCCGTCGGGAAAATGCAACCTACGAGCAGTACTTC | CATSRDPRRENATYEQYF
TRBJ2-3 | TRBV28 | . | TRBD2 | TGTGCCAGCAGTCCATCCCCATCTAGCGGGAGGTTTGGTACGCAGTATTTT | CASSPSPSSGRFGTQYF
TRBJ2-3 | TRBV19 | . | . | TGTGCCAGTCGTCTGGGGGAGCGCACAGATACGCAGTATTTT | CASRLGERTDTQYF
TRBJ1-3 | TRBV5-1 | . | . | TGCGCCAGCAGGGAGCCGGGCTCAGGAAACACCATATATTTT | CASREPGSGNTIYF
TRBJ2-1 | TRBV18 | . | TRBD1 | TGTGCCAGCTCAGAATCAACCGGGACAGGGTTCTTC | CASSESTGTGFF
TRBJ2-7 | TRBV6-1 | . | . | TGTGCCAGCAGTGAAAGCACTCCCCTCTACGAGCAGTACTTC | CASSESTPLYEQYF
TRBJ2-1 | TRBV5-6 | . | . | TGTGCCAGCAGCTTGGGGCAGGGAGCCTACAATGAGCAGTTCTTC | CASSLGQGAYNEQFF
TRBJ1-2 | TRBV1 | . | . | TGCACCAGCTGGTTTAGTTCCCATTTC | CTSWFSSHF
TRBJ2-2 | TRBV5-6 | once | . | TGTGCCAGCAGCCATTTCCTCACCGGGGAGCTGTTTTTT | CASSHFLTGELFF
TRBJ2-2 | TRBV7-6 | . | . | TGTGCCAGCAGCCCCCTACCCCGGAGCGGAGAGAACACCGGGGAGCTGTTTTTT | CASSPLPRSGENTGELFF
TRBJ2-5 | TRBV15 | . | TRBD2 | TGTGCCACCAGCAGAGTTACTAGCGTAGAAGAGACCCAGTACTTC | CATSRVTSVEETQYF
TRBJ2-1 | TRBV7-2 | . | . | TGTGCCAGCAGCTTGGTTGGACAAAGAAGGTTCTTC | CASSLVGQRRFF
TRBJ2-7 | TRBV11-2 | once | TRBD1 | TGTGCCAGCAGCGTCCGGGACAGGGCCCCCTACGAGCAGTACTTC | CASSVRDRAPYEQYF
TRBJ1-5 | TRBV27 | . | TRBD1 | TGTGCCAGCAGTTTACGGACTGGGACAGGGGTTAATCAGCCCCAGCATTTT | CASSLRTGTGVNQPQHF
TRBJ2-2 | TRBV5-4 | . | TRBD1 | TGTGCCAGCAGGCTAGCCGGGACAGATGACACCGGGGAGCTGTTTTTT | CASRLAGTDDTGELFF
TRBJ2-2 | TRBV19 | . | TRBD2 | TGTGCCAGTAGTAATCTAGCGGGCAACGCCGGGGAGCTGTTTTTT | CASSNLAGNAGELFF
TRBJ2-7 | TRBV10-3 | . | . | TGTGCCATCAGTGAGCTAAGGACTTCCTACGAGCAGTACTTC | CAISELRTSYEQYF
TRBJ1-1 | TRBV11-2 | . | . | TGTGCCAGCAGCTTAGATCCCCAGAACACTGAAGCTTTCTTT | CASSLDPQNTEAFF
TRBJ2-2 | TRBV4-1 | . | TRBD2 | TGCGCCAGCAGCCAAGGACTAGCGGGAGGGCCCACCGGGGAGCTGTTTTTT | CASSQGLAGGPTGELFF
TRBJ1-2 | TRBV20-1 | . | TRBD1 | TGCAGTGAGTGGACAGGCTATGGCTACACCTTC | CSEWTGYGYTF
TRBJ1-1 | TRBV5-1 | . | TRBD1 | TGCGCCAGCAGCTTGGAGGGACAGGGGAACACTGAAGCTTTCTTT | CASSLEGQGNTEAFF
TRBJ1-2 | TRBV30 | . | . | TGTGCCTGGAGTCATACGGGAAACCCAAACTATGGCTACACCTTC | CAWSHTGNPNYGYTF
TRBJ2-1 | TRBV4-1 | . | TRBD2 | TGCGCCAGCAGCCAAACCGGGACTAGCGGGCTAAAGCAGTTCTTC | CASSQTGTSGLKQFF
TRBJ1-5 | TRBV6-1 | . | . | TGTGCCAGCACCGGCGAACAGGGAAGCAATCAGCCCCAGCATTTT | CASTGEQGSNQPQHF
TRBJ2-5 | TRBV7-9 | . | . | TGTGCCAGCAGCTCTACCGGATCTCAAGAGACCCAGTACTTC | CASSSTGSQETQYF
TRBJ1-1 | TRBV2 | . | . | TGTGCCAGCAGTGAAACCGGGAATGCTTTCTTT | CASSETGNAFF
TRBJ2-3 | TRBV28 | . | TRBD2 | TGTGCCAGCAGTGTTATGCTAGCGGCATCGAGCGGGCCAGATACGCAGTATTTT | CASSVMLAASSGPDTQYF
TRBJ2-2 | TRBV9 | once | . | TGTGCCAGCAGCCCCTCGGCTAGCTACACCGGGGAGCTGTTTTTT | CASSPSASYTGELFF
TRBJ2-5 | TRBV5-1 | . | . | TGCGCCAGCAGCCGGTGGGGGGAGACCCAGTACTTC | CASSRWGETQYF
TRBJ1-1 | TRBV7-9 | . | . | TGTGCCAGCGGACGAGGAAACACTGAAGCTTTCTTT | CASGRGNTEAFF
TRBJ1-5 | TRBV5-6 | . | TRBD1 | TGTGCCAGCAGCTTGTCGACAGGGCGACCGGCCCAGCATTTT | CASSLSTGRPAQHF
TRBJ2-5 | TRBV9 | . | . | TGTGCCAGCAGTCCGAGAGCGGACGGTGGGTGGGAGACCCAGTACTTC | CASSPRADGGWETQYF
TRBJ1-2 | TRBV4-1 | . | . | TGCGCCAGCAGCCAAGATGTAAGAAGTCAGTTGGGGGCCGCCTATGGCTACACCTTC | CASSQDVRSQLGAAYGYTF
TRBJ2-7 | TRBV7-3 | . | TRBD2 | TGTGCCAGCAGCTTAGAGGCGGGGGACTCCTACGAGCAGTACTTC | CASSLEAGDSYEQYF
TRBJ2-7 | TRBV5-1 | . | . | TGCGCCAGCAGCTCGGACGGGAAATTCTACGAGCAGTACTTC | CASSSDGKFYEQYF
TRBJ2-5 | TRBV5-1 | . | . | TGCGCCAGCAGCTTGAGGTCGCCTTTACAAGAGACCCAGTACTTC | CASSLRSPLQETQYF
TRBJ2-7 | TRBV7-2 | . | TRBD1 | TGTGCCAGCAGCTTGGTGGGGGGACAGGGGAGATACGAGCAGTACTTC | CASSLVGGQGRYEQYF
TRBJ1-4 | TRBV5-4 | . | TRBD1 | TGTGCCAGCAGCGATCCGACAGGGTTTAGTGAAAAACTGTTTTTT | CASSDPTGFSEKLFF
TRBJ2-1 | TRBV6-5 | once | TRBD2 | TGTGCCAGCCACGGGACTAGACGATCAGTTGAGCAGTTCTTC | CASHGTRRSVEQFF
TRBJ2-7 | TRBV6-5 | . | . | TGTGCCAGCAGTTACTCTCCCGGACAGACCTACGAGCAGTACTTC | CASSYSPGQTYEQYF
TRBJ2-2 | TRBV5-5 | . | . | TGTGCCAGCAGCCGGACGGGGACCGGGGAGCTGTTTTTT | CASSRTGTGELFF
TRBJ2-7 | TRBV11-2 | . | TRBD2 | TGTGCCAGCAGCCGGCGGCGGGAGCCCACCTACGAGCAGTACTTC | CASSRRREPTYEQYF
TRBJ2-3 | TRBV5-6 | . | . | TGTGCCAGCAGCTTGATAAGGGTCAGCCCATCCACAGATACGCAGTATTTT | CASSLIRVSPSTDTQYF